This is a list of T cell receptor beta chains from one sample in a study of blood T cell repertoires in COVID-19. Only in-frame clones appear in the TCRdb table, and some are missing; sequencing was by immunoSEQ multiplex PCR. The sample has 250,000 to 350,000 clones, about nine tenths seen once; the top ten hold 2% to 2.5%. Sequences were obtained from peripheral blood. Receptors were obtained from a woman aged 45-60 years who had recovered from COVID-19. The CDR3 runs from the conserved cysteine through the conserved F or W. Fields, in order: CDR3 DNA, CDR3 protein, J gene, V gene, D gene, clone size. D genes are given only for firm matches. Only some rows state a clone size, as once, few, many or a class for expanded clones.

CDR3nt: TGTGCCAGCAGTTCTAGACCGGGGACTAGCGGGAGGGCCCAAACCTACGAGCAGTACTTC; CDR3aa: CASSSRPGTSGRAQTYEQYF; j_gene: TRBJ2-7; v_gene: TRBV6-2/TRBV6-3; d_gene: TRBD2; abundance: -
CDR3nt: TGTGCCAGCAGCTTGGGTCGGGAGGGCCTTGAGCAGTTCTTC; CDR3aa: CASSLGREGLEQFF; j_gene: TRBJ2-1; v_gene: TRBV7-2; d_gene: TRBD2; abundance: -
CDR3nt: TGTGCCAGCAGCCAAGAGAGCCCCAGGGGCCTGGATTCACCCCTCCACTTT; CDR3aa: CASSQESPRGLDSPLHF; j_gene: TRBJ1-6; v_gene: TRBV14; d_gene: -; abundance: -
CDR3nt: TGTGCCAGCAGCCAAGATCGTGGGGGCTACGCCTACAATGAGCAGTTCTTC; CDR3aa: CASSQDRGGYAYNEQFF; j_gene: TRBJ2-1; v_gene: TRBV3-1/TRBV3-2; d_gene: -; abundance: -
CDR3nt: TGTGCCAGCAGTGAGATAATTGGCGGGCCAGATCGCAAAAACATTCAGTACTTC; CDR3aa: CASSEIIGGPDRKNIQYF; j_gene: TRBJ2-4; v_gene: TRBV6-1; d_gene: -; abundance: once
CDR3nt: TGTGCCACCAGCACCCAGGCAGCAGGGGGGAAAAACATTCAGTACTTC; CDR3aa: CATSTQAAGGKNIQYF; j_gene: TRBJ2-4; v_gene: TRBV15; d_gene: -; abundance: -
CDR3nt: TGTGCCAGTATATCCAGGGACAAGGGATATGGCTACACCTTC; CDR3aa: CASISRDKGYGYTF; j_gene: TRBJ1-2; v_gene: TRBV19; d_gene: -; abundance: -
CDR3nt: TGTGCCACCAGTGACCCCGGACGGGGAACGGATACGCAGTATTTT; CDR3aa: CATSDPGRGTDTQYF; j_gene: TRBJ2-3; v_gene: TRBV24-1; d_gene: -; abundance: once
CDR3nt: TGTGCCACCAGCAGAGATAGGGGGGGATCCTTCTTCTCTGGAAACACCATATATTTT; CDR3aa: CATSRDRGGSFFSGNTIYF; j_gene: TRBJ1-3; v_gene: TRBV15; d_gene: -; abundance: -
CDR3nt: TGTGCCAGCAGTGGGTACCGACTAGCGGGAGGGTTTTCGCAGTATTTT; CDR3aa: CASSGYRLAGGFSQYF; j_gene: TRBJ2-3; v_gene: TRBV28; d_gene: TRBD2; abundance: -
CDR3nt: TGTGCCAGCAGTTTAAGGGGGGGCGGGAGTACCTACAATGAGCAGTTCTTC; CDR3aa: CASSLRGGGSTYNEQFF; j_gene: TRBJ2-1; v_gene: TRBV27; d_gene: -; abundance: -
CDR3nt: TGTGCCAGCAGTGACGGTTACACCGGGGAGCTGTTTTTT; CDR3aa: CASSDGYTGELFF; j_gene: TRBJ2-2; v_gene: TRBV2; d_gene: -; abundance: -
CDR3nt: TGTGCCAGCAGCCTCGCGGACACGGGTTACAATGAGCAGTTCTTC; CDR3aa: CASSLADTGYNEQFF; j_gene: TRBJ2-1; v_gene: TRBV14; d_gene: -; abundance: -
CDR3nt: TGTGCCAGCAGCTTAGTTCACGGGGTTAATCAGCCCCAGCATTTT; CDR3aa: CASSLVHGVNQPQHF; j_gene: TRBJ1-5; v_gene: TRBV7-2; d_gene: -; abundance: -
CDR3nt: TGTGCCAGCAGTCTACTGGGCAGGGGGAACGGCAATCAGCCCCAGCATTTT; CDR3aa: CASSLLGRGNGNQPQHF; j_gene: TRBJ1-5; v_gene: TRBV6-6; d_gene: TRBD1; abundance: -
CDR3nt: TGTGCCAGCTCCACCTCAGGGGGTCGGGATCAGCCCCAGCATTTT; CDR3aa: CASSTSGGRDQPQHF; j_gene: TRBJ1-5; v_gene: TRBV18; d_gene: TRBD1; abundance: -
CDR3nt: TGTGCCAGCAGCCCCATGAAACCGGCCTACGAGCAGTACTTC; CDR3aa: CASSPMKPAYEQYF; j_gene: TRBJ2-7; v_gene: TRBV25-1; d_gene: -; abundance: -
CDR3nt: TGTGCCAGCAGCTCCCTAGGGGGAGCGTACAATGAGCAGTTCTTC; CDR3aa: CASSSLGGAYNEQFF; j_gene: TRBJ2-1; v_gene: TRBV7-3; d_gene: -; abundance: -
CDR3nt: TGTGCCAGCAGCCAAGTCCGGGCTAGCGGGAGCAATGAGCAGTTCTTC; CDR3aa: CASSQVRASGSNEQFF; j_gene: TRBJ2-1; v_gene: TRBV4-2; d_gene: TRBD2; abundance: -
CDR3nt: TGTGCCAGCAGCTTGCCGTCGGTACTAGCGGGAGGGAAGGGGGAGCTGTTTTTT; CDR3aa: CASSLPSVLAGGKGELFF; j_gene: TRBJ2-2; v_gene: TRBV7-8; d_gene: TRBD2; abundance: once
CDR3nt: TGTGCCAGCAGCTCTTGGAGGGGACAGGGTAAACAGCCCCAGCATTTT; CDR3aa: CASSSWRGQGKQPQHF; j_gene: TRBJ1-5; v_gene: TRBV5-5; d_gene: TRBD1; abundance: -
CDR3nt: TGCGCCAGCAGCCAGCCGACTAGCAGGTTCTACAATGAGCAGTTCTTC; CDR3aa: CASSQPTSRFYNEQFF; j_gene: TRBJ2-1; v_gene: TRBV4-1; d_gene: TRBD2; abundance: -
CDR3nt: TGTGCCAGCAGCCAAGTAGCGGGGGGGATCTACGAGCAGTACTTC; CDR3aa: CASSQVAGGIYEQYF; j_gene: TRBJ2-7; v_gene: TRBV4-2; d_gene: TRBD2; abundance: -
CDR3nt: TGCGCCAGCAGCCAAGATCGCAGCCTAGCCTCCACCGGGGAGCTGTTTTTT; CDR3aa: CASSQDRSLASTGELFF; j_gene: TRBJ2-2; v_gene: TRBV4-3; d_gene: -; abundance: -
CDR3nt: TGTGCCACCAGCAGGGGACAGGTCCTTTCTAGCAATCAGCCCCAGCATTTT; CDR3aa: CATSRGQVLSSNQPQHF; j_gene: TRBJ1-5; v_gene: TRBV15; d_gene: TRBD1; abundance: once
CDR3nt: TGTGCCAGCAGCCGCCCGGGCACAGATACGCAGTATTTT; CDR3aa: CASSRPGTDTQYF; j_gene: TRBJ2-3; v_gene: TRBV7-9; d_gene: -; abundance: -
CDR3nt: TGTGCCAGCAGCTTAGCGATGGGGGACTCAAGAAATGAGCAGTTCTTC; CDR3aa: CASSLAMGDSRNEQFF; j_gene: TRBJ2-1; v_gene: TRBV7-9; d_gene: -; abundance: -
CDR3nt: TGTGCCAGCAGCCAGGGGGCGGGGAACACTGAAGCTTTCTTT; CDR3aa: CASSQGAGNTEAFF; j_gene: TRBJ1-1; v_gene: TRBV7-6; d_gene: TRBD1; abundance: -
CDR3nt: TGCGCCAGCAGCTCGCTCGGACAGGGTATCACTGAAGCTTTCTTT; CDR3aa: CASSSLGQGITEAFF; j_gene: TRBJ1-1; v_gene: TRBV5-1; d_gene: TRBD1; abundance: -